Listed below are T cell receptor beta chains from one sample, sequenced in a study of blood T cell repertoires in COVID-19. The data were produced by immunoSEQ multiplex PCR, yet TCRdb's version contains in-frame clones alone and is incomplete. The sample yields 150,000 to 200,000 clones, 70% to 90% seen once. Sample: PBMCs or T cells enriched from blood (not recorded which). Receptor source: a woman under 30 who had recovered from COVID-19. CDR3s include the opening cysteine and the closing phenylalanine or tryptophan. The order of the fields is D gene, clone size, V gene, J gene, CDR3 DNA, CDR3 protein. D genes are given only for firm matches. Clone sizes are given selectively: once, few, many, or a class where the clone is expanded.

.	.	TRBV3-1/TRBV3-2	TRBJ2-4	TGTGCCAGCAGCCAAATGTTGCCAGGGGTAGCCAAAAACATTCAGTACTTC	CASSQMLPGVAKNIQYF
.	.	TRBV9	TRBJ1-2	TGTGCCAGCAGCGTAAACCCGGGACTAAGGCCTTCCCACACCTTC	CASSVNPGLRPSHTF
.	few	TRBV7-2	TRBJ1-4	TGTGCCAGCAGCTTAGCGACGGGGGGCGGTTTTGAAAAACTGTTTTTT	CASSLATGGGFEKLFF
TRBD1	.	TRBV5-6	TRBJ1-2	TGTGCCAGCAGCCTCAGCCTGGGGACAGTTTTTTATGGCTACACCTTC	CASSLSLGTVFYGYTF
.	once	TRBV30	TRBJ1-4	TGTGCCTGGAGGCCTATTTTCCGACGGGGGAGCTTTAATGAAAAACTGTTTTTT	CAWRPIFRRGSFNEKLFF
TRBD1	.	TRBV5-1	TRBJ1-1	TGCGCCAGCAGCCGAGACAGGGGGCGAACTGAAGCTTTCTTT	CASSRDRGRTEAFF
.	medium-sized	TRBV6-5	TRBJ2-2	TGTGCCAGCAGCCTGCAGGGCGGTACCGGGGAGCTGTTTTTT	CASSLQGGTGELFF
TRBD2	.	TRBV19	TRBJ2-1	TGTGCCAGTAGTATAGTAGCGGGAGGGCTTAATGAGCAGTTCTTC	CASSIVAGGLNEQFF
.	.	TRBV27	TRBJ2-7	TGTGCCAGCAGCTTTGAGGGCTTATCCGAGCAGTACTTC	CASSFEGLSEQYF
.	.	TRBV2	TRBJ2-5	TGTGCCAGCAGTGAAAGACATGTGGTAGAGACCCAGTACTTC	CASSERHVVETQYF
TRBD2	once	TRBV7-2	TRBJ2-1	TGTGCCAGCAGCCTAACTAGCGGGCCCTACAATGAGCAGTTCTTC	CASSLTSGPYNEQFF
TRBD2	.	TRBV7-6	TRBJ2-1	TGTGCCAGCAGCTTAGTACTTGCGGGAGTATCCTACAATGAGCAGTTCTTC	CASSLVLAGVSYNEQFF
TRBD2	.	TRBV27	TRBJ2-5	TGTGCCAGCAGTCGACTAGCGGACGAAGAGACCCAGTACTTC	CASSRLADEETQYF
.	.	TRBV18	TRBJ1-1	TGTGCCAGCTCACCAACCGTTCGGGGTGGAACTGAAGCTTTCTTT	CASSPTVRGGTEAFF
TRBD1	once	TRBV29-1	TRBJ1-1	TGCAGCGTAACAGGGGGAACTGAAGCTTTCTTT	CSVTGGTEAFF
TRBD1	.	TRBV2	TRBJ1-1	TGTGCCAATACAAGGGGGCGGGTTAGGTACACTGAAGCTTTCTTT	CANTRGRVRYTEAFF
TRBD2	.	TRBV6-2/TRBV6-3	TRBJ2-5	TGTGCCAGCAGTTATACTAGCGGGAGATCGCAAGAGACCCAGTACTTC	CASSYTSGRSQETQYF
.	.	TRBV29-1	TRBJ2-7	TGCAGCGTTGAACTCACCGTGAAGAGTAACTCCTACGAGCAGTACTTC	CSVELTVKSNSYEQYF
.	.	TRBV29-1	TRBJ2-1	TGCAGCGGTGGAGGGGTGTCCTACAATGAGCAGTTCTTC	CSGGGVSYNEQFF
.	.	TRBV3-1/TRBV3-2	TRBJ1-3	TGTGCCAGCAGCCAAGTACAGTCTACCTCTGGAAACACCATATATTTT	CASSQVQSTSGNTIYF
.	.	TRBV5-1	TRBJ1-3	TGCGCCAGCAGCTTGGTGGCGGATGGAGGAAACACCATATATTTT	CASSLVADGGNTIYF
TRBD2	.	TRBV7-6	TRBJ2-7	TGTGCCAGCAGCTCGACTAGCGGGAGTTACGAGCAGTACTTC	CASSSTSGSYEQYF
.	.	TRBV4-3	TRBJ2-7	TGCGCCAGCAGCCAAGATCGTGCCAGCTCCTACGAGCAGTACTTC	CASSQDRASSYEQYF
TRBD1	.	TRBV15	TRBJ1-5	TGTGCCACCACGCCTTCAGGGGGTGGGAATCAGCCCCAGCATTTT	CATTPSGGGNQPQHF
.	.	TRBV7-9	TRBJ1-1	TGTGCCAGCAGCGTCGGACTTAGGATGAACACTGAAGCTTTCTTT	CASSVGLRMNTEAFF
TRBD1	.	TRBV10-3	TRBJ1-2	TGTGCCATCAGTGACCCCGCGGGACAGGGCCCGCGTGTTAAGTATGGCTACACCTTC	CAISDPAGQGPRVKYGYTF
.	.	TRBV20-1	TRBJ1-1	TGCAGTGCTAGTGGGGACAAGGGCCCTGAAGCTTTCTTT	CSASGDKGPEAFF
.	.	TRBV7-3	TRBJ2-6	TGTGCCAGCAGCTTACGGAGCTCTGGGGCCAACGTCCTGACTTTC	CASSLRSSGANVLTF
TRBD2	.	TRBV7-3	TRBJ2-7	TGTGCCAGCAGCCCAACGACTAGCGCCGAGCAGTACTTC	CASSPTTSAEQYF
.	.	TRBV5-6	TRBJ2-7	TGTGCCAGCAGCTTCTGGGGCGCATCCTACGAGCAGTACTTC	CASSFWGASYEQYF
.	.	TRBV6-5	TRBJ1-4	TGTGCCAGCAGCCGGGACACTGATAATGAAAAACTGTTTTTT	CASSRDTDNEKLFF